The present T cell receptor beta chain was sequenced within a study of blood T cell repertoires in COVID-19 (dated by TCRdb to between 2020 and 2021). With respect to the entire study: The collaborator samples originated in the United States, Italy and Spain and spanned the acute and convalescent phases of COVID-19. Nearly every sample came with metadata listing a de-identified subject ID, COVID-19 status, age in years and sex. Where HLA class I and class II types were available, the types were taken from metadata supplied by the sample provider, not from assay-based typing. The repertoires were made available in a free public database intended to serve as a resource for research on the immune response to SARS-CoV-2. The material from the prospective study consisted of cDNA or gDNA derived from T cells, B-cell-depleted T cells, or PBMCs. Subjects who had been exposed to COVID-19, were actively infected with it, or had recovered from it provided the deeply sampled blood TCRbeta repertoires that made up the dataset. Samples came from the ongoing ImmuneRACE study (first 160 participants) plus 1,254 subjects from 6 global collaborators.

The research as a whole found: How much clinical and demographic metadata was included differed by source and by participant, and the metadata was provided uncurated.

At one collaborating source in Seattle, patients were enrolled during active infection and were followed longitudinally through the course of disease. The collaborating institutions used their own protocols to collect whole blood in K2EDTA tubes. For TCRbeta analysis, collaborators shipped samples in one of three forms: frozen whole blood, isolated PBMCs, or DNA extracted from either of those sample types. The germline V gene specifies MDHEN as CDR1 and SYDVKM as CDR2. Including the terminal cysteine and phenylalanine, the CDR3 comprises 17 residues. The only DNA kept is the CDR3, 51 bases in frame from the first base. Trimming costs V 3 bases and J 7 bases, and their ends lie 21 bases apart. The immunoSEQ Assay, a bias-controlled multiplex PCR, was used to amplify TCRbeta CDR3 regions from genomic DNA. In the source study's methods: Nucleated cell counts per sample were estimated from amplification of reference gene primers within the assay. Sequence reads were collapsed and filtered to measure the absolute abundance of every unique TCRbeta CDR3 rearrangement. For each sample, productive Simpson clonality was calculated by taking the square root of Simpson's diversity index across productive rearrangements. Sourced from immuneACCESS, this table was stored by TCRdb with only in-frame sequences that have V and J called. A share of the clones is absent; for the studies checked, an unresolved V gene accounts for under half, and the remainder has no known explanation. V and J calls plus clone size are reproduced from that table; the DNA served to infer D and trimming. In this sample the table shows hundreds of thousands of clones, roughly 86% of which occur a single time. The ten largest clones capture more than 9.5% of the sample.

About this clone: Its antigen is not yet known. Within one base of it there is no much larger clone, and no base qualities were kept.

The rearranged chain carries TRBV28 and TRBJ1-4, and TRBD1 may be the D gene, going by 6 matching bases. The receptor was derived from a woman aged 30 to 39 with COVID-19, enrolled during active disease. Sequences were obtained from peripheral blood. This receptor has the CDR3 CASSFRQGLQGGEKLFF. Read as DNA, the sequence is TGTGCCAGCAGTTTCCGGCAGGGGCTACAGGGTGGTGAAAAACTGTTTTTT.